The sequence of this T cell receptor beta chain was determined in a study of T cells in tumors after PD-1 blockade. The CDR3 runs to 15 residues. Looked up from germline, CDR1 is LGHDT and CDR2 is YNNKEL (reference sequence). V gave up 3 bases and J gave up 10 bases; unmatched junction bases: 7. TCRdb's table, derived via immunoSEQ multiplex PCR, lists solely in-frame clones and lacks some. The sample has around 50,000 clones; 75% to 80% are singletons. This chain connects TRBV3-1 (or the pseudogene TRBV3-2) to TRBJ1-6; TRBD1 agrees at 9 bases. This TCR was sampled from a human donor with basal cell carcinoma. The sample in question was PBMCs, obtained before anti-PD-1 treatment. The DNA for the CDR3 is TGTGCCAGCAGCCACCTTGACAGGGGGGGATCACCCCTCCACTTT. Protein: CASSHLDRGGSPLHF.